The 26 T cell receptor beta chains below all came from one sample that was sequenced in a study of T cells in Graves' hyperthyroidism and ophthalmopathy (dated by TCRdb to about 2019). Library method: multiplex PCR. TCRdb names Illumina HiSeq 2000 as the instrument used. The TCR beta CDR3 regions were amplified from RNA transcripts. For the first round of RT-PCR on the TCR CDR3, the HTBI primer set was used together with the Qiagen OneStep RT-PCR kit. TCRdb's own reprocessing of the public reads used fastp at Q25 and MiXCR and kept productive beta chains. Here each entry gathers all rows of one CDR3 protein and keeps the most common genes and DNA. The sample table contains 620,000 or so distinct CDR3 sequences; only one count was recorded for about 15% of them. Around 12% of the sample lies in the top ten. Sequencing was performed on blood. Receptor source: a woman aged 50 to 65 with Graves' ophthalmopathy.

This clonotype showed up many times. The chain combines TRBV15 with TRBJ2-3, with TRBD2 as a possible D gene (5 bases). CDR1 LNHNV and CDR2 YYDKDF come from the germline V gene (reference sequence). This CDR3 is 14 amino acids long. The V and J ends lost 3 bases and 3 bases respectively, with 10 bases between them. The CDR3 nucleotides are TGTGCCACCAGCAGGCGGGCAGCGACAGATACGCAGTATTTT. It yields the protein CATSRRAATDTQYF.

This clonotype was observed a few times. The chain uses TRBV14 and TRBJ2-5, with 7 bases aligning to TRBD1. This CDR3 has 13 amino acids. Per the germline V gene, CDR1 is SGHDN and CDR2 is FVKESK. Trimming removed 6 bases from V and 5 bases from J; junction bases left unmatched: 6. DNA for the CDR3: TGTGCCAGCAGATTAACAGGGGAGGAGACCCAGTACTTC. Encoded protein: CASRLTGEETQYF. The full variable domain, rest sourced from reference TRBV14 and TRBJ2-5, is EAGVTQFPSHSVIEKGQTVTLRCDPISGHDNLYWYRRVMGKEIKFLLHFVKESKQDESGMPNNRFLAERTGGTYSTLKVQPAELEDSGVYFCASRLTGEETQYFGPGTRLLVL.

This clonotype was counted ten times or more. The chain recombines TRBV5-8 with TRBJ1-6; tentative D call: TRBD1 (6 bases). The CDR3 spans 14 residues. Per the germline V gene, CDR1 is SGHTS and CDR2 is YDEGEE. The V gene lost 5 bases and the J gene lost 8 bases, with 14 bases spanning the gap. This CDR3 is CASSGGQAYSPLHF. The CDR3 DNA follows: TGTGCCAGCAGTGGGGGGCAGGCTTATTCACCCCTCCACTTT.

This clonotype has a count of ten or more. The CDR3 DNA reads as TGTGCCAGCAGCTCCGGGACTAGCGGAGTGAATGAGCAGTTCTTC. This gives the protein CASSSGTSGVNEQFF. This chain uses TRBV6-1 with TRBJ2-1; TRBD2 matches 11 bases. CDR3 length: 15 residues. V trimming: 6 bases; J trimming: 7 bases; junction bases outside the gene matches: 8. Germline assignment: CDR1 MNHNS and CDR2 SASEGT.

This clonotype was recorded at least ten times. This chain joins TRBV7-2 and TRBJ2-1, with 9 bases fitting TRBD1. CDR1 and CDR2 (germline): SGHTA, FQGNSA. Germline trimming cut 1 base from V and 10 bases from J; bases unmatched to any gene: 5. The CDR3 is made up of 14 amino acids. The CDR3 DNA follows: TGTGCCAGCAGCTTAGGCGGACAGGGGAAGGAGCAGTTCTTC. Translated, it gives CASSLGGQGKEQFF.

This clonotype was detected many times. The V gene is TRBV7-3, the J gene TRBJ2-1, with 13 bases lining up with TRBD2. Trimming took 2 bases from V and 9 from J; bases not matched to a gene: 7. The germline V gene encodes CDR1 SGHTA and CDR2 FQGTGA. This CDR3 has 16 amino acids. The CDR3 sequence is CASSLVTSGRAREQFF. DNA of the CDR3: TGTGCCAGCAGCTTAGTTACTAGCGGGAGGGCCCGTGAGCAGTTCTTC.

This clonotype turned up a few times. The CDR3 nucleotides read TGTGCCAGCTCACCACTTAGCGGGAGTTTATACGAGCAGTACTTC. Translated, it gives CASSPLSGSLYEQYF. The rearrangement links TRBV18 to TRBJ2-7; TRBD2 aligns across 9 bases. The CDR3 has 15 amino acids. Germline values: CDR1 KGHSH, CDR2 LQKENI. Trimming at V came to 1 base and at J to 4 bases, leaving 5 bases not matched to a gene. Full variable domain (rest looked up from reference TRBV18 and TRBJ2-7): NAGVMQNPRHLVRRRGQEARLRCSPMKGHSHVYWYRQLPEEGLKFMVYLQKENIIDESGMPKERFSAEFPKEGPSILRIQQVVRGDSAAYFCASSPLSGSLYEQYFGPGTRLTVT.

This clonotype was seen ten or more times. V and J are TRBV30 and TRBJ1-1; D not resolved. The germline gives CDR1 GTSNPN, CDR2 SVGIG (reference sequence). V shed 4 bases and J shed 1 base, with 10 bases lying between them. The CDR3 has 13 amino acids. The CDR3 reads CAWNPDGNTEAFF. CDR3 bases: TGTGCCTGGAACCCAGACGGGAACACTGAAGCTTTCTTT.

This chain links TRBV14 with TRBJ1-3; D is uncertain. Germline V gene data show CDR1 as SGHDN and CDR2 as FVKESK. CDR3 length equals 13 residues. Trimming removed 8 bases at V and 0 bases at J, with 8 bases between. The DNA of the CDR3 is TGTGCCAGCCCAAGGAACTCTGGAAACACCATATATTTT. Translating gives CASPRNSGNTIYF.

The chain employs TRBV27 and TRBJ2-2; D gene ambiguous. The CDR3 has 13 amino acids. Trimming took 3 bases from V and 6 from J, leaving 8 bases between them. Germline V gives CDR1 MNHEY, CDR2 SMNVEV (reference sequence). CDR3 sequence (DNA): TGTGCCAGCAGTTTTCTTTGGGCCGGGGAGCTGTTTTTT. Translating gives CASSFLWAGELFF.

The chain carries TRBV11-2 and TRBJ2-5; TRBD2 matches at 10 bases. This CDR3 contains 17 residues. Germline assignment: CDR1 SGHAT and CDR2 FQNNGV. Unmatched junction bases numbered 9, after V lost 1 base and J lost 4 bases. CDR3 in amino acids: CASSLAAASGSIETQYF. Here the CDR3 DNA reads TGTGCCAGCAGCTTAGCGGCGGCTAGCGGGAGTATAGAGACCCAGTACTTC.

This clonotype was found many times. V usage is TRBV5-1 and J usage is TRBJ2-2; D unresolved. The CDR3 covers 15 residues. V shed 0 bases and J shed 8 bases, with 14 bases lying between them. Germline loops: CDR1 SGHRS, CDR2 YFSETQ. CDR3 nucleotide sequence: TGCGCCAGCAGCTTGGCCTTTACCGGCTCTGGGGAGCTGTTTTTT. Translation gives CASSLAFTGSGELFF.

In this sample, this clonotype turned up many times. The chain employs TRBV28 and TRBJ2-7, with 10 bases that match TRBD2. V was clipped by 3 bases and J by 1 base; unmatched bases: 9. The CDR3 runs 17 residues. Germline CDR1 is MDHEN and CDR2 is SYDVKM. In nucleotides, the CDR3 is TGTGCCAGCAGTTTGCCCCACACTAGCGGGATTTCCTACGAGCAGTACTTC. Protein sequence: CASSLPHTSGISYEQYF.

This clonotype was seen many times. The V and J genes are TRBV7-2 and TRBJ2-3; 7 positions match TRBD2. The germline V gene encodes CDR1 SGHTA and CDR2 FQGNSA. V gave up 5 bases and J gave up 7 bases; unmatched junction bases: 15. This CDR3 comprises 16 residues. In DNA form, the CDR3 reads TGTGCCAGCAGCCTAGTAGCGGGCCTACGGGAGAATACGCAGTATTTT. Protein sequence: CASSLVAGLRENTQYF.

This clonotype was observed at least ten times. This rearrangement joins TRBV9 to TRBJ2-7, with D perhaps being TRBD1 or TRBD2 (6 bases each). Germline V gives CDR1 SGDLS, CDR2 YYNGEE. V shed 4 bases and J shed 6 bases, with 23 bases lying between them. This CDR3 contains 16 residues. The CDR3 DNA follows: TGTGCCAGCAGCCCCAGAGGGGGGACTGATTCCGCCGAGCAGTACTTC. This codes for CASSPRGGTDSAEQYF.

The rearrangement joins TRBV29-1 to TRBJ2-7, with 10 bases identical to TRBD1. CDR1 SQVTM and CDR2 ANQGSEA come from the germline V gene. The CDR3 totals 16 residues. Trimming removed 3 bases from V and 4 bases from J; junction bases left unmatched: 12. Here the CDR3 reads CSVEGDRGLNGYEQYF. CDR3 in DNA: TGCAGCGTTGAGGGTGACAGGGGGCTTAATGGATACGAGCAGTACTTC.

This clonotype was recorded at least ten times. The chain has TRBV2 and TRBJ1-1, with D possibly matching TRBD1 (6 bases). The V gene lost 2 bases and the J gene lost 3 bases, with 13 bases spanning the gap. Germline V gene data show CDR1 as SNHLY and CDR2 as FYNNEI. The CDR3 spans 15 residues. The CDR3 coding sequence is TGTGCCAGCAGTGAAAGCATCGGGGGGCACACTGAAGCTTTCTTT. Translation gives CASSESIGGHTEAFF.

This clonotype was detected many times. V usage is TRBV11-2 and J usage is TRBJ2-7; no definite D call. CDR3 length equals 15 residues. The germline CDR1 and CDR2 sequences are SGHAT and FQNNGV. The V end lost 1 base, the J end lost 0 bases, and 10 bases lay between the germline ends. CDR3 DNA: TGTGCCAGCAGCTTAGGCCTAGTTGCCTCCTACGAGCAGTACTTC. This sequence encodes CASSLGLVASYEQYF.

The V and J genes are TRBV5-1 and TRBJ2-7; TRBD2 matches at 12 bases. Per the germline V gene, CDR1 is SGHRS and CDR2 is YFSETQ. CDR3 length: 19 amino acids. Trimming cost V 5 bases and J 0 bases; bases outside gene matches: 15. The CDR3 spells CASRFAGTLTSGSSYEQYF. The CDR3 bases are TGCGCCAGCAGATTTGCCGGGACATTGACTAGCGGGAGCTCCTACGAGCAGTACTTC.

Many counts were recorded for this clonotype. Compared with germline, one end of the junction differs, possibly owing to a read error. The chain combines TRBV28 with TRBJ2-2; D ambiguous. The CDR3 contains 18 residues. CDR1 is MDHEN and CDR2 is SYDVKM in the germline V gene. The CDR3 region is CASNLVVRNLENTGELFF. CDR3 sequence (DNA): TGTGCCAGCAATTTAGTGGTACGGAACTTAGAGAACACCGGGGAGCTGTTTTTT.

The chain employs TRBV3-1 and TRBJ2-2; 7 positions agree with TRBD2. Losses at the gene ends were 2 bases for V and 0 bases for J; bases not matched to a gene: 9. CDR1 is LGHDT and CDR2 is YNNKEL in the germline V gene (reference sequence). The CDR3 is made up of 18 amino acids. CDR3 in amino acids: CASSQPRLAEPNTGELFF. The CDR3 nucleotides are TGTGCCAGCAGCCAACCCCGTCTAGCGGAGCCGAACACCGGGGAGCTGTTTTTT.

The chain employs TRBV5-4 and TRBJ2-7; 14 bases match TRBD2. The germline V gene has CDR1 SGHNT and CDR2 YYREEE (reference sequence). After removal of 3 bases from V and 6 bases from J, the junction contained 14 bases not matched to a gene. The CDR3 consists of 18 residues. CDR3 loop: CASSSATSGRALTFEQYF. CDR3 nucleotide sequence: TGTGCCAGCAGCTCGGCGACTAGCGGGAGGGCCTTAACTTTCGAGCAGTACTTC. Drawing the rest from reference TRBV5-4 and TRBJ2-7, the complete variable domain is ETGVTQSPTHLIKTRGQQVTLRCSSQSGHNTVSWYQQALGQGPQFIFQYYREEENGRGNFPPRFSGLQFPNYSSELNVNALELDDSALYLCASSSATSGRALTFEQYFGPGTRLTVT.

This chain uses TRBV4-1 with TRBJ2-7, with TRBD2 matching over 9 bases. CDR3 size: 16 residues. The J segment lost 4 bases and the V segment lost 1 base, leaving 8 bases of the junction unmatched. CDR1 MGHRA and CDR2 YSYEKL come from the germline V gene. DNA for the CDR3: TGCGCCAGCAGCCAAGTCCCTAGCGGGAAAAGGTACGAGCAGTACTTC. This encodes CASSQVPSGKRYEQYF.

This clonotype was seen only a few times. CDR3 DNA: TGCGCCAGCAGCTGGGACAGGGGGGGTCAGCCCCAGCATTTT. Translating gives CASSWDRGGQPQHF. The rearrangement joins TRBV5-1 to TRBJ1-5, with 11 nucleotides matching TRBD1. The CDR3 contains 14 residues. Germline loops: CDR1 SGHRS, CDR2 YFSETQ. The junction had 2 bases not matched to a gene; V was cut back by 3 bases and J by 6 bases.

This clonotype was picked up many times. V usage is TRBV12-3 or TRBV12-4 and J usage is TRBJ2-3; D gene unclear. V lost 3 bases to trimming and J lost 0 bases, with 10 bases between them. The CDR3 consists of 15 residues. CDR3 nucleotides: TGTGCCAGCAGTTTTGTTATTGTGAGCACAGATACGCAGTATTTT. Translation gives CASSFVIVSTDTQYF.

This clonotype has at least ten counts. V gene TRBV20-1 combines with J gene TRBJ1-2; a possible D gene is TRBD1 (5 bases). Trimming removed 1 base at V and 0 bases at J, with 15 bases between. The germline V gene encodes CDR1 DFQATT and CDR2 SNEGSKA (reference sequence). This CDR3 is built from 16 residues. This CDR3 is CSARAEGSPSNYGYTF. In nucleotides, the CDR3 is TGCAGTGCTAGAGCGGAGGGGAGCCCTTCTAACTATGGCTACACCTTC.